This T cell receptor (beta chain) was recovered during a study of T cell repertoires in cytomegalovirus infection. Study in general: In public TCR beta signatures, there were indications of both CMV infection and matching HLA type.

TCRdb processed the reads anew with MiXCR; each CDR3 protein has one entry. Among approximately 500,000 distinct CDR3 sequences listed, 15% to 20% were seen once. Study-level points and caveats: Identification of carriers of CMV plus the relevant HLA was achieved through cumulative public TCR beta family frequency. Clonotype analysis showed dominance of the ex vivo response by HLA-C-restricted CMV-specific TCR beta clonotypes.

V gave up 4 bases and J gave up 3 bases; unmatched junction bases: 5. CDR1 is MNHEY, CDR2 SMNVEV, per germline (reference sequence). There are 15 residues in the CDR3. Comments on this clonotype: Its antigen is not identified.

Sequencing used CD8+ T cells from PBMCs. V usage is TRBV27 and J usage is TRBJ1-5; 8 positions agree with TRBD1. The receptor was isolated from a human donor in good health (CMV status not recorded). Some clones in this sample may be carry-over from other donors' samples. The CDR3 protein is CASSSQGAPNQPQHF. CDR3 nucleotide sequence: TGTGCCAGCAGTTCCCAGGGGGCCCCCAATCAGCCCCAGCATTTT.